This T cell receptor beta chain emerged from a study of blood T cell repertoires in COVID-19. This study enrolled people aged 18 to 89 from roughly 22 US geographic areas. In the original processing: Estimates of nucleated cell counts were drawn from the amplification of reference gene primers. Produced via immunoSEQ multiplex PCR; TCRdb's table is partial and in-frame only. V and J calls and clone size come straight from that table; D and trimming were deduced from the DNA. The sample contains 200,000 to 250,000 clones, about four fifths of which appear only once. The CDR3 sequence is 15 residues long. V was clipped by 3 bases and J by 8 bases; unmatched bases: 11. Per germline, CDR1 ENHRY and CDR2 SYGVKD.

This TCR came from a woman aged 40 to 50 with acute COVID-19. The V gene is TRBV10-3, the J gene TRBJ2-3, with 7 bases that match TRBD2. Sequences were obtained from PBMCs or T cells enriched from blood (not recorded which). CDR3 nucleotide sequence: TGTGCCATCAGTGACTCGGCTAGCGGCTACACTACGCAGTATTTT. It encodes CAISDSASGYTTQYF.